A single sample gave rise to the 29 T cell receptor beta chains below, sequenced in a study of blood T cell repertoires in COVID-19. Profiling relied on immunoSEQ multiplex PCR, and the TCRdb table lists in-frame clones only, not all of them. The sample shows approximately 500,000 clones, over 75% of them seen only once. Sequences were obtained from PBMCs or T cells enriched from blood (not recorded which). The source of these receptors is a woman aged 40-49 years who had recovered from COVID-19.

J is TRBJ2-7 and V is TRBV29-1, with TRBD2 identical over 12 bases. This CDR3 has 14 amino acids. V lost 4 bases to trimming and J lost 6 bases; unmatched junction nucleotides: 7. Germline V gives CDR1 SQVTM, CDR2 ANQGSEA. CDR3 loop: CSVVASSGRAEQYF. CDR3 DNA sequence: TGCAGCGTTGTAGCTTCTAGCGGGAGGGCCGAGCAGTACTTC.

The chain uses TRBV7-8 and TRBJ1-4, with D possibly being TRBD1 (6 bases). In germline, CDR1 is SGHVS, CDR2 FQNEAQ. Trimming removed 5 bases from V and 7 bases from J, with 14 bases in between. This CDR3 spans 14 amino acids. The CDR3 DNA follows: TGTGCCAGCAGCCGTACAGGGTCGGGTGAAAAACTGTTTTTT. It codes for CASSRTGSGEKLFF.

The chain couples TRBV19 to TRBJ1-1; possibly TRBD1 for D (5 bases). This CDR3 region has 15 residues. Looked up from germline, CDR1 is LNHDA and CDR2 is SQIVND (reference sequence). The V and J ends lost 3 bases and 0 bases respectively, with 11 bases between them. In DNA, the CDR3 is TGTGCCAGTAGTATGCAGGGCTCTATGAACACTGAAGCTTTCTTT. As protein: CASSMQGSMNTEAFF.

The genes are TRBV6-5 and TRBJ2-1; D is uncertain. This CDR3 contains 11 residues. Per germline, CDR1 MNHEY and CDR2 SVGAGI. V was cut by 2 bases and J by 10 bases, with 6 bases left in between. The CDR3 spells CASSYAGEQFF. CDR3 in DNA: TGTGCCAGCAGTTACGCCGGGGAGCAGTTCTTC.

The chain joins TRBV6-5 to TRBJ2-1; 9 nucleotides align to TRBD2. J gave up 4 bases and V 10 bases, and 5 bases lay outside the gene matches. Germline V gives CDR1 MNHEY, CDR2 SVGAGI. This CDR3 has 13 amino acids. CDR3 residues: CATRTSAYNEQFF. The CDR3 region has the DNA TGTGCCACCCGGACTAGCGCTTACAATGAGCAGTTCTTC.

The chain has TRBV11-2 and TRBJ2-7; possible D gene TRBD1, 7 bases. CDR1 SGHAT and CDR2 FQNNGV come from the germline V gene. Trimming pared 4 bases from V and 6 bases from J, leaving 19 bases between. This CDR3 comprises 15 residues. The CDR3: CASSSPHYRGGEQYF. The CDR3 DNA reads TGTGCCAGCAGCTCACCCCATTACAGGGGAGGCGAGCAGTACTTC.

The chain recombines TRBV29-1 with TRBJ1-2, with D maybe TRBD1 (6 bases). Trimming removed 4 bases at V and 2 bases at J, with 11 bases between. This CDR3 is 13 amino acids long. Germline CDR1 SQVTM, CDR2 ANQGSEA. The CDR3 is CSVVGRGNYGYTF. The CDR3 nucleotides read TGCAGCGTTGTTGGGAGGGGGAACTATGGCTACACCTTC.

The V and J genes are TRBV11-2 and TRBJ2-1; tentative D call: TRBD2 (6 bases). CDR1 and CDR2 from the germline V gene are SGHAT and FQNNGV. The CDR3 sequence is 13 residues long. V lost 5 bases to trimming and J lost 7 bases, with 12 bases between them. CDR3: CASSVNRGNEQFF. DNA of the CDR3: TGTGCCAGCAGCGTCAACCGGGGGAATGAGCAGTTCTTC.

The chain couples TRBV27 to TRBJ1-1; 9 bases fit TRBD1. Germline CDR1 MNHEY, CDR2 SMNVEV (reference sequence). The CDR3 contains 15 residues. The V and J ends lost 4 bases and 3 bases, in that order; junction bases with no gene match: 6. The CDR3 region is CASSSTGGGHTEAFF. CDR3 bases: TGTGCCAGCAGTTCGACAGGGGGAGGTCACACTGAAGCTTTCTTT.

This clone was seen more than once but under ten times. V is TRBV5-5 and J is TRBJ1-2; D is undetermined. From germline, CDR1 is SGHKS and CDR2 YYEKEE (reference sequence). The V gene lost 4 bases and the J gene lost 6 bases, with 16 bases spanning the gap. The CDR3 consists of 14 residues. CDR3 protein: CASSVSSVSHGYTF. The CDR3 DNA follows: TGTGCCAGCAGCGTGAGCTCGGTTAGCCATGGCTACACCTTC. Full variable domain (missing parts from reference TRBV5-5 and TRBJ1-2): DAGVTQSPTHLIKTRGQQVTLRCSPISGHKSVSWYQQVLGQGPQFIFQYYEKEERGRGNFPDRFSARQFPNYSSELNVNALLLGDSALYLCASSVSSVSHGYTFGSGTRLTVV.

On this clone: The same CDR3 also results from other DNA sequences found in this sample. The chain recombines TRBV7-9 with TRBJ2-1, with a tentative D call TRBD2 (5 bases). V was clipped by 1 base and J by 6 bases, with 10 bases between them. CDR1 SEHNR and CDR2 FQNEAQ come from the germline V gene (reference sequence). The length of the CDR3 is 14 residues. The CDR3 reads CASSLDRGSNEQFF. The CDR3 DNA follows: TGTGCCAGCAGCTTAGATCGAGGGAGCAATGAGCAGTTCTTC.

V gene TRBV19 combines with J gene TRBJ1-1; TRBD1 matches 7 bases. The junction had 6 bases not matched to a gene; V was cut back by 3 bases and J by 5 bases. The CDR3 runs 14 residues. Per the germline V gene, CDR1 is LNHDA and CDR2 is SQIVND (reference sequence). The CDR3 nucleotides read TGTGCCAGTAGTATTGGGACAGACCCTACTGAAGCTTTCTTT. This codes for CASSIGTDPTEAFF.

The chain recombines TRBV29-1 with TRBJ1-3, with D possibly being TRBD1 (5 bases). V gave up 5 bases and J gave up 0 bases, with 11 bases separating them. The CDR3 has 14 residues. In germline, CDR1 is SQVTM, CDR2 ANQGSEA. CDR3 protein: CSVSGGISGNTIYF. CDR3 nucleotide sequence: TGCAGCGTTTCGGGGGGGATCTCTGGAAACACCATATATTTT.

This chain connects TRBV12-3 or TRBV12-4 to TRBJ2-3, with TRBD2 as a possible D gene (5 bases). The CDR3 is 13 amino acids. V shed 6 bases and J shed 14 bases, with 21 bases lying between them. The CDR3 DNA follows: TGTGCCAGCAGCCACCCTGCTAGCTGGATACGGTATTTT. Residues: CASSHPASWIRYF.

The chain is built from TRBV7-9 and TRBJ1-6; D gene unclear. Trimming took 3 bases from V and 9 from J, leaving 12 bases between them. The CDR3 covers 14 residues. CDR1 is SEHNR and CDR2 is FQNEAQ in the germline V gene (reference sequence). The DNA of the CDR3 is TGTGCCAGCAGCTTCATCCAGTCTCCTTCACCCCTCCACTTT. Amino acid sequence: CASSFIQSPSPLHF.

This chain connects TRBV19 to TRBJ2-1; 10 nucleotides agree with TRBD2. Trimming at V came to 2 bases and at J to 7 bases, leaving 2 bases not matched to a gene. The germline CDR1 and CDR2 sequences are LNHDA and SQIVND (reference sequence). The CDR3 has 14 residues. The DNA for the CDR3 is TGTGCCAGTAGTATATCTAGCGGGAGTAATGAGCAGTTCTTC. Translating gives CASSISSGSNEQFF.

The gene calls are TRBV18 and TRBJ1-3; D call uncertain. CDR1 and CDR2 (germline): KGHSH, LQKENI. Between the trimmed V and J ends, which lost 3 bases and 2 bases, there was a span of 14 bases. The CDR3 totals 16 residues. The CDR3 nucleotides are TGTGCCAGCTCACCTAGCGCGTCACAAACTGGAAACACCATATATTTT. Translated, it gives CASSPSASQTGNTIYF.

The chain links TRBV18 to TRBJ2-2; a weak D match, TRBD2 (6 bases). Per the germline V gene, CDR1 is KGHSH and CDR2 is LQKENI. V was cut by 3 bases and J by 4 bases, with 18 bases left in between. This CDR3 has 17 residues. CDR3 in DNA: TGTGCCAGCTCACCCTTTCAGGGAGGAGAGGGCACCGGGGAGCTGTTTTTT. Translating gives CASSPFQGGEGTGELFF.

The rearrangement uses TRBV7-2 and TRBJ2-7; 8 bases are shared with TRBD2. The length of the CDR3 is 15 residues. Germline assignment: CDR1 SGHTA and CDR2 FQGNSA. Trimming removed 3 bases from V and 6 bases from J; junction bases left unmatched: 10. CDR3 DNA sequence: TGTGCCAGCAGCTTGGGTCTGGCGGGAGGACCCGAGCAGTACTTC. It specifies CASSLGLAGGPEQYF.

This chain connects TRBV27 to TRBJ1-1; D perhaps matches TRBD1 (5 bases). Germline V lookup: CDR1 MNHEY, CDR2 SMNVEV (reference sequence). The V end was cut by 2 bases, the J end by 2 bases, with 9 bases between. The CDR3 is 14 amino acids. This CDR3 is CASSLRGVNTEAFF. The CDR3 DNA is TGTGCCAGCAGTTTACGGGGGGTTAACACTGAAGCTTTCTTT.

The gene calls are TRBV3-1 (or the pseudogene TRBV3-2) and TRBJ2-7, with 10 bases identical to TRBD2. Germline CDR1 LGHDT, CDR2 YNNKEL (reference sequence). V lost 0 bases and J lost 1; bases outside the gene matches: 15. The CDR3 runs 20 residues. DNA of the CDR3: TGTGCCAGCAGCCAAGAAGAGCGGGAGGGCCGGCGTGTAAGTTCCTACGAGCAGTACTTC. It yields the protein CASSQEEREGRRVSSYEQYF.

The chain employs TRBV2 and TRBJ2-1, with D tentatively TRBD1 (6 bases). Germline lookup yields CDR1 SNHLY and CDR2 FYNNEI. V gave up 5 bases and J gave up 1 base, with 18 bases separating them. CDR3 length: 17 residues. The CDR3 coding sequence is TGTGCCAGCAGTACCGGGACGGACAGCACATCCTACAATGAGCAGTTCTTC. Residues: CASSTGTDSTSYNEQFF.

The CDR3 DNA follows: TGTGCCGGGGGACTAGGAAAGGGGAATGAGCAGTTCTTC. Protein sequence: CAGGLGKGNEQFF. The chain uses TRBV2 and TRBJ2-1; TRBD2 agrees at 8 bases. V was clipped by 11 bases and J by 7 bases; unmatched bases: 10. The CDR3 contains 13 residues. The V gene's germline CDR1 is SNHLY and CDR2 FYNNEI.

The J gene is TRBJ2-7, the V gene TRBV27; D perhaps matches TRBD1 (5 bases). Germline CDR1 is MNHEY and CDR2 is SMNVEV (reference sequence). The V end lost 3 bases, the J end lost 3 bases, and 9 bases lay between the germline ends. The CDR3 is 13 residues long. CDR3 bases: TGTGCCAGCAGTTTTGGCAGGGTCTACGAGCAGTACTTC. Its translation: CASSFGRVYEQYF.

The rearrangement links TRBV7-2 to TRBJ2-1; D is uncertain. There are 15 residues in the CDR3. CDR1 is SGHTA and CDR2 is FQGNSA in the germline V gene. V dropped 5 bases and J dropped 10 bases, with 21 bases sitting between them. CDR3 protein: CASSLPLTADGEQFF. The CDR3 coding sequence is TGTGCCAGCAGCCTGCCCTTAACTGCCGACGGGGAGCAGTTCTTC.

The J gene is TRBJ2-7, the V gene TRBV9, with D perhaps TRBD1 (5 bases). From germline, CDR1 is SGDLS and CDR2 YYNGEE. CDR3 size: 12 residues. The V end was cut by 3 bases, the J end by 1 base, with 5 bases between. The CDR3 spells CASSGQSYEQYF. Here the CDR3 DNA reads TGTGCCAGCAGCGGACAGTCCTACGAGCAGTACTTC. The full variable domain, rest sourced from reference TRBV9 and TRBJ2-7, is DSGVTQTPKHLITATGQRVTLRCSPRSGDLSVYWYQQSLDQGLQFLIQYYNGEERAKGNILERFSAQQFPDLHSELNLSSLELGDSALYFCASSGQSYEQYFGPGTRLTVT.

The chain is built from TRBV5-4 and TRBJ1-3, with 8 bases matching TRBD1. The CDR3 has 16 amino acids. Unmatched junction bases numbered 4, after V lost 0 bases and J lost 2 bases. Germline V gene data show CDR1 as SGHNT and CDR2 as YYREEE (reference sequence). The CDR3 DNA reads as TGTGCCAGCAGCTTGGGGGGACAGGCGGCTGGAAACACCATATATTTT. This gives the protein CASSLGGQAAGNTIYF.

The chain combines TRBV6-2 or TRBV6-3 with TRBJ1-5, with D hard to call. Deletions cut 6 bases from V and 0 bases from J, with 15 bases between. This CDR3 is built from 16 residues. Germline values: CDR1 MNHEY, CDR2 SVGEGT. The CDR3 reads CASSLSETYSNQPQHF. The CDR3 bases are TGTGCCAGCAGCCTATCGGAGACTTATAGCAATCAGCCCCAGCATTTT.

The gene calls are TRBV7-2 and TRBJ2-7; 8 bases fit TRBD2. The CDR3 contains 16 residues. Trimming removed 0 bases from V and 0 bases from J; junction bases left unmatched: 4. Germline V CDR1 and CDR2: SGHTA, FQGNSA. The CDR3 protein is CASSLARLATSYEQYF. In nucleotides, the CDR3 is TGTGCCAGCAGCTTAGCCCGACTAGCGACCTCCTACGAGCAGTACTTC.